This T cell receptor beta chain stems from a study of T cells in Graves' hyperthyroidism and ophthalmopathy. Study conclusions and caveats: Researchers report that a 13 V-J model separated ophthalmopathy from stable hyperthyroidism.

Amplified TCR beta CDR3 regions came from RNA transcripts. First-round RT-PCR of the TCR CDR3 relied on the HTBI primer set. TCRdb called the multiplex PCR reads again in MiXCR, with one record for every CDR3 protein. This table holds approximately 600,000 distinct CDR3 sequences, about 15% found once. It was uncontrolled infection, other autoimmune disease, pregnancy or lactation that excluded patients. This CDR3 is built from 14 residues. V lost 4 bases and J lost 3, with 9 bases in between. In germline, CDR1 is KGHSH, CDR2 LQKENI. Remarks on this clonotype: Antigen unknown.

This clonotype originated in a woman aged 40 to 50 with Graves' ophthalmopathy. The rearrangement uses TRBV18 and TRBJ2-2, with D possibly TRBD2 on 6 matching bases. The material sequenced was blood. CDR3 DNA: TGTGCCAGCTCACAGGGACTTTACACCGGGGAGCTGTTTTTT. This gives the protein CASSQGLYTGELFF.